These 6 T cell receptor beta chains share one sample of origin, sequenced in a study of CD8 T cells in Susac syndrome. The authors reverse transcribed 0.5 to 1 ug RNA with random hexamers. Each CDR3 protein is one row after TCRdb ran MiXCR on the immunoSEQ multiplex PCR reads. Found here are 100,000 to 150,000 distinct CDR3 sequences, about 94% of them singletons; the top ten hold about 0.2%. Sequences were obtained from CD8+ T cells from PBMCs. The receptors were sampled from a human donor with Susac syndrome.

This clonotype was picked up one time. The CDR3 sequence: CASGGQGGGEQYF. CDR3 in DNA: TGTGCCAGCGGAGGGCAGGGTGGGGGCGAGCAGTACTTC. V usage is TRBV9 and J usage is TRBJ2-7, with D perhaps matching TRBD2 (6 bases). CDR3 size: 13 residues. V dropped 7 bases and J dropped 6 bases, with 17 bases sitting between them. CDR1 and CDR2 from the germline V gene are SGDLS and YYNGEE.

J is TRBJ2-2 and V is TRBV24-1; possible D gene TRBD2, 6 bases. The V end was cut by 7 bases, the J end by 7 bases, with 12 bases between. The germline V gene encodes CDR1 KGHDR and CDR2 SFDVKD. This CDR3 contains 13 residues. CDR3 in amino acids: CATREGSSGELFF. For the CDR3, the DNA is TGTGCCACCAGGGAGGGGTCGAGCGGGGAGCTGTTTTTT.

The CDR3 nucleotides are TGTGCCAGCAGCAGTCCCGGGACTCTGCGAAATGGCTACACCTTC. This translates into CASSSPGTLRNGYTF. The V gene is TRBV3-1, the J gene TRBJ1-2; perhaps TRBD1 as D (5 bases). This CDR3 is 15 amino acids long. V was pared by 5 bases and J by 6 bases, with 19 bases between. The germline gives CDR1 LGHDT, CDR2 YNNKEL (reference sequence).

V and J are TRBV7-8 and TRBJ1-4; maybe TRBD1 (6 bases). The V and J ends lost 2 bases and 8 bases respectively, with 15 bases between them. This CDR3 contains 15 residues. Germline V gives CDR1 SGHVS, CDR2 FQNEAQ. CDR3 protein: CASSLRDSGGEKLFF. CDR3 coding DNA: TGTGCCAGCAGCTTACGGGATAGCGGGGGCGAAAAACTGTTTTTT.

The chain couples TRBV6-4 to TRBJ2-2; the D gene is possibly TRBD1 (6 bases). The V and J ends lost 3 bases and 1 base respectively, with 12 bases between them. The CDR3 is made up of 16 amino acids. CDR1 MRHNA and CDR2 SNTAGT come from the germline V gene. The CDR3 sequence: CASSEVRGGNTGELFF. In nucleotides, the CDR3 is TGTGCCAGCAGTGAAGTTCGAGGGGGGAACACCGGGGAGCTGTTTTTT.

V usage is TRBV6-2 or TRBV6-3 and J usage is TRBJ2-1, with 10 bases fitting TRBD1. The CDR3 length is 15 residues. Germline lookup yields CDR1 MNHEY and CDR2 SVGEGT. V shed 6 bases and J 7 bases; nucleotides not matched to a gene: 9. The CDR3 DNA reads TGTGCCAGCAGCCCCCCTCCGGACAGGGGGAATGAGCAGTTCTTC. Amino acid sequence: CASSPPPDRGNEQFF.